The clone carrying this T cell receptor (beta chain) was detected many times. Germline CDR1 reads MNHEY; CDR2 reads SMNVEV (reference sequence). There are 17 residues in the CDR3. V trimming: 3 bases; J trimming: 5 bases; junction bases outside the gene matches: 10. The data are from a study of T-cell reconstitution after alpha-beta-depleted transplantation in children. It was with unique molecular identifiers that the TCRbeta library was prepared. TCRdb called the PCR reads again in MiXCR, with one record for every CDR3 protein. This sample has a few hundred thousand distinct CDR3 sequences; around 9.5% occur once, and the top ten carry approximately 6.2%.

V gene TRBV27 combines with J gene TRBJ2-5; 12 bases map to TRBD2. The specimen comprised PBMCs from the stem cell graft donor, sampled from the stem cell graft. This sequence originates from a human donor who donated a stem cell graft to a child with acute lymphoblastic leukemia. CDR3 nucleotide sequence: TGTGCCAGCAGTTTTCGGCTAGCGGGGGGGCCTATGGAGACCCAGTACTTC. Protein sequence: CASSFRLAGGPMETQYF.